The entry below describes one TCR beta chain. Its antigen is currently unknown. The sample is drawn from a study of T cell responses to AZD1222 COVID-19 vaccine. Overall study results and limits: Only 6 or 7 people who got AZD1222 tested seropositive at baseline. CD4 TCRs covered the whole spike, strongest at regions 160-218 and 743-854. A mostly white British donor set with more females was recruited, and clonal diversity was possibly underestimated. The study sampled repertoires only after the peak T cell response.

TCRdb's table, derived via immunoSEQ multiplex PCR, lists solely in-frame clones and lacks some. The data contain 150,000 or so clones, nearly 95% of them seen just once; the ten biggest clones take up 2.3%. CDR3 length equals 13 residues. In germline, CDR1 is ENHRY, CDR2 SYGVKD. The ends were cut back, 7 bases at V and 1 base at J, with 10 bases in the middle. This sequence originates from an adult in good health. Sample: peripheral blood, taken on day 0 of AZD1222 vaccination. The J gene is TRBJ1-1, the V gene TRBV10-3; no definite D call. CDR3 in DNA: TGTGCCATCATGCAGGAGAAGAACACTGAAGCTTTCTTT. This translates into CAIMQEKNTEAFF.